The T cell receptor (beta chain) under discussion was sequenced for a study of CD8 T cells in ankylosing spondylitis. Scientists made TCR beta libraries using quantitative 5'-RACE with molecular barcodes. TCRdb used MiXCR to reprocess the 5' RACE reads, holding one entry per CDR3 protein. The table has 450,000 to 550,000 distinct CDR3 sequences, approximately 5% seen once; the top ten hold 3.5%. The CDR3 loop spans 17 amino acids. Germline CDR1 reads SGHRS; CDR2 reads YFSETQ. Trimming at V came to 0 bases and at J to 3 bases, leaving 7 bases not matched to a gene. The sample holds many counts of this clonotype. Its antigen is currently unknown. General study findings and limits: According to the report, clones linked to the disease were significantly enriched in matched synovial fluid samples taken from ankylosing spondylitis patients. Previously reported in reactive arthritis synovial fluid and blood were some of the motif variants. The disease-linked clones had a CD8+ phenotype and low blood frequencies. What seemed typical of ankylosing spondylitis blood was a TCR beta motif built from several highly homologous variants.

This receptor was obtained from a male donor with ankylosing spondylitis. Sequencing was done on a sample of blood, either unsorted or a sorted T cell fraction (not recorded which). The chain recombines TRBV5-1 with TRBJ2-3; 10 bases match TRBD2. The CDR3 loop reads CASSLGKLLAGTDTQYF. CDR3 DNA: TGCGCCAGCAGCTTGGGCAAATTACTAGCGGGAACAGATACGCAGTATTTT.